The 23 T cell receptor beta chains in this list originate from one sample, sequenced in a study of blood T cells in healthy people across ages. Alongside a J-beta primer mix, a sample-barcoded 5' primer served in a second PCR lasting about 7 to 12 cycles. TCRdb analysed the 5' RACE reads with MiXCR anew, one entry per CDR3 protein. The sample carries around 1,700,000 distinct CDR3 sequences, roughly 27% recorded once. Sequencing input: blood. All receptors derive from a woman under 40 in good health.

In this sample, this clonotype turned up once. The chain recombines TRBV28 with TRBJ1-1; 7 bases match TRBD1. Looked up from germline, CDR1 is MDHEN and CDR2 is SYDVKM. The CDR3 has 17 residues. The J segment lost 3 bases and the V segment lost 5 bases, leaving 15 bases of the junction unmatched. The CDR3 loop reads CASSVGGASPSYTEAFF. Written as DNA, the CDR3 is TGTGCCAGCAGTGTAGGGGGCGCGTCCCCGTCCTACACTGAAGCTTTCTTT.

The V gene is TRBV5-1, the J gene TRBJ1-5, with TRBD1 matching over 8 bases. Germline CDR1 is SGHRS and CDR2 is YFSETQ. This CDR3 has 15 residues. J gave up 2 bases and V 4 bases, and 5 bases lay outside the gene matches. In DNA, the CDR3 is TGCGCCAGCAGCAATGGACAGGGCGGCAATCAGCCCCAGCATTTT. Amino acid sequence: CASSNGQGGNQPQHF.

This chain uses TRBV7-9 with TRBJ2-1; D may match TRBD1 or TRBD2 (6 bases each). Germline loops: CDR1 SEHNR, CDR2 FQNEAQ (reference sequence). This CDR3 has 14 residues. CDR3 region: CTGLGGRSYNEQFF. Here the CDR3 DNA reads TGTACCGGTTTGGGGGGCCGCTCCTACAATGAGCAGTTCTTC. The whole variable domain, remainder taken from reference TRBV7-9 and TRBJ2-1, is DTGVSQNPRHKITKRGQNVTFRCDPISEHNRLYWYRQTLGQGPEFLTYFQNEAQLEKSRLLSDRFSAERPKGSFSTLEIQRTEQGDSAMYLCTGLGGRSYNEQFFGPGTRLTVL.

V usage is TRBV20-1 and J usage is TRBJ1-1; D not certain. CDR1 is DFQATT and CDR2 is SNEGSKA in the germline V gene (reference sequence). Trimming shortened V by 2 bases and J by 2 bases, and 9 bases separated the two germline ends. The CDR3 has 13 amino acids. The CDR3 nucleotides are TGCAGTGCTAGACGTGGATATAACACTGAAGCTTTCTTT. Its translation is CSARRGYNTEAFF.

The chain employs TRBV7-2 and TRBJ2-7, with 7 bases identical to TRBD2. CDR1 and CDR2 (germline): SGHTA, FQGNSA. CDR3 length equals 15 residues. V lost 2 bases, J lost 5 bases, and 9 bases stayed unmatched. For the CDR3, the DNA is TGTGCCAGCAGCTTATATCGGGGAGGGCCGGACGAGCAGTACTTC. It specifies CASSLYRGGPDEQYF.

The rearrangement links TRBV5-1 to TRBJ1-1; D may be TRBD1 (6 bases). There are 17 residues in the CDR3. CDR1 and CDR2 from the germline V gene are SGHRS and YFSETQ. V was trimmed by 5 bases and J by 1 base, leaving 21 bases between them. The CDR3 DNA sequence: TGCGCCAGCAGTCGAAGAACCCCGACAGGCTCGAACACTGAAGCTTTCTTT. Translating gives CASSRRTPTGSNTEAFF. The whole variable domain, remainder taken from reference TRBV5-1 and TRBJ1-1, is KAGVTQTPRYLIKTRGQQVTLSCSPISGHRSVSWYQQTPGQGLQFLFEYFSETQRNKGNFPGRFSGRQFSNSRSEMNVSTLELGDSALYLCASSRRTPTGSNTEAFFGQGTRLTVV.

This clonotype was picked up many times. The chain links TRBV9 to TRBJ2-7; D is unclear. This CDR3 has 13 residues. Germline CDR1 and CDR2: SGDLS and YYNGEE. The ends were cut back, 3 bases at V and 3 bases at J, with 10 bases in the middle. CDR3 DNA sequence: TGTGCCAGCAGCGAAACCGAAAGCTACGAGCAGTACTTC. It encodes CASSETESYEQYF. The full variable domain, completed using reference TRBV9 and TRBJ2-7, is DSGVTQTPKHLITATGQRVTLRCSPRSGDLSVYWYQQSLDQGLQFLIQYYNGEERAKGNILERFSAQQFPDLHSELNLSSLELGDSALYFCASSETESYEQYFGPGTRLTVT.

The chain recombines TRBV7-9 with TRBJ2-7; D may correspond to TRBD1 or TRBD2 (5 bases each). The J call may be wrong; the DNA end is better matched by TRBJ2-5. The CDR3 spans 17 residues. The germline gives CDR1 SEHNR, CDR2 FQNEAQ (reference sequence). The CDR3 DNA reads TGTGCCAGCAGCCCCGAGGGGCGTGGAATCGCGGAAGAGACCCAGTACTTC. It specifies CASSPEGRGIAEETQYF.

The J gene is TRBJ2-7, the V gene TRBV15, with 8 nucleotides matching TRBD1. J was trimmed by 2 bases and V by 0 bases; bases with no gene match: 3. Germline loops: CDR1 LNHNV, CDR2 YYDKDF (reference sequence). This CDR3 spans 15 amino acids. This chain's CDR3 is CATSRDSGGPYEQYF. Here the CDR3 DNA reads TGTGCCACCAGCAGAGATTCAGGGGGCCCCTACGAGCAGTACTTC.

This clonotype was counted between two and nine times. CDR3 nucleotide sequence: TGTGCCAGCAGCTTAGCTGGCGGGAGGCAAAATGAGCAGTTCTTC. Amino acid sequence: CASSLAGGRQNEQFF. The chain joins TRBV7-9 to TRBJ2-1; 8 positions agree with TRBD2. Germline V CDR1 and CDR2: SEHNR, FQNEAQ (reference sequence). The CDR3 sequence is 15 residues long. V dropped 0 bases and J dropped 7; count of bases not matched to a gene: 5.

This clonotype has more than one count but fewer than ten. The rearrangement uses TRBV20-1 and TRBJ2-3, with 7 bases matching TRBD2. V shed 3 bases, J shed 5 bases, and the junction held 2 bases outside the gene matches. This CDR3 is 12 amino acids long. The V gene's germline CDR1 is DFQATT and CDR2 SNEGSKA (reference sequence). The CDR3 loop reads CSASGRIDTQYF. The CDR3 bases are TGCAGTGCTAGCGGGAGGATAGATACGCAGTATTTT.

The CDR3 reads CASSFLDSPVGGTEAFF. The CDR3 nucleotides read TGTGCCAGCAGCTTTTTAGACAGCCCGGTAGGAGGGACTGAAGCTTTCTTT. The genes are TRBV7-2 and TRBJ1-1; tentatively, D is TRBD1 (5 bases). Trimming shortened V by 3 bases and J by 5 bases, and 22 bases separated the two germline ends. The germline CDR1 and CDR2 sequences are SGHTA and FQGNSA. The CDR3 length is 17 residues.

This clonotype was recorded only once. The conserved closing phenylalanine or tryptophan is absent in this CDR3, likely reflecting a read error. The chain is built from TRBV4-3 and TRBJ2-1; 7 nucleotides align to TRBD2. The germline V gene encodes CDR1 LGHNA and CDR2 YSLEER. The CDR3 covers 16 residues. The J segment lost 2 bases and the V segment lost 0 bases, leaving 4 bases of the junction unmatched. The CDR3 is CASSQDAGRPYNEQFC. The DNA of the CDR3 is TGCGCCAGCAGCCAAGATGCCGGGAGGCCCTACAATGAGCAGTTCTGC.

This clonotype occurred a few times. At one boundary the junction diverges from the germline segment, which might be a read error. J is TRBJ2-2 and V is TRBV11-2; no reliable D call. The CDR3 consists of 13 residues. The germline V gene has CDR1 SGHAT and CDR2 FQNNGV. CDR3 in amino acids: CTSSPVNTGELFF. The CDR3 nucleotides read TGTACCAGCAGCCCAGTGAACACCGGGGAGCTGTTTTTT. Full variable domain (outside the CDR3, taken from reference TRBV11-2 and TRBJ2-2): EAGVAQSPRYKIIEKRQSVAFWCNPISGHATLYWYQQILGQGPKLLIQFQNNGVVDDSQLPKDRFSAERLKGVDSTLKIQPAKLEDSAVYLCTSSPVNTGELFFGEGSRLTVL.

This clonotype came up many times. CDR3 loop: CASSLSSTVPHIQYF. The CDR3, as DNA: TGTGCCAGCAGCTTGTCCTCGACAGTGCCGCACATTCAGTACTTC. The chain recombines TRBV5-6 with TRBJ2-4; tentative D call: TRBD1 (5 bases). Germline CDR1 SGHDT, CDR2 YYEEEE. V was clipped by 1 base and J by 8 bases, with 16 bases between them. This CDR3 has 15 amino acids. Combining the CDR3 with reference TRBV5-6 and TRBJ2-4 gives the whole variable domain DAGVTQSPTHLIKTRGQQVTLRCSPKSGHDTVSWYQQALGQGPQFIFQYYEEEERQRGNFPDRFSGHQFPNYSSELNVNALLLGDSALYLCASSLSSTVPHIQYFGAGTRLSVL.

This clonotype was found once. J is TRBJ2-7 and V is TRBV11-2; D uncertain. Trimming took off 5 bases at V and 7 bases at J, with 21 bases between the two ends. This CDR3 has 15 residues. Germline V CDR1 and CDR2: SGHAT, FQNNGV. The CDR3 bases are TGTGCCAGCAGCCTTACGCTGGCAGTCGTGGATGAGCAGTACTTC. As protein: CASSLTLAVVDEQYF.

This clonotype came up many times. The chain joins TRBV20-1 to TRBJ2-5; D unresolved. Between the trimmed V and J ends, which lost 4 bases and 5 bases, there was a span of 14 bases. The CDR3 runs to 13 residues. Germline V gene lookup returns CDR1 DFQATT and CDR2 SNEGSKA (reference sequence). The CDR3 protein is CSANRVDLETQYF. The CDR3, as DNA: TGCAGTGCTAACCGGGTGGATTTGGAGACCCAGTACTTC.

The table lists this clonotype with a few counts. The CDR3 region has the DNA TGCGCCAGCAGCCAAACGACAGGGGGCGTCACTGAAGCTTTCTTT. Amino acid sequence: CASSQTTGGVTEAFF. The chain joins TRBV4-1 to TRBJ1-1, with 10 bases identical to TRBD1. Germline loops: CDR1 MGHRA, CDR2 YSYEKL. The CDR3 sequence is 15 residues long. V lost 2 bases to trimming and J lost 4 bases; unmatched junction nucleotides: 4.

V gene TRBV14 combines with J gene TRBJ1-5; D remains unclear. V lost 4 bases, J lost 3 bases, and 16 bases lay in between. The germline V gene has CDR1 SGHDN and CDR2 FVKESK. The CDR3 is made up of 16 amino acids. The CDR3 here is CASSPRRKVPNQPQHF. CDR3 sequence (DNA): TGTGCCAGCAGCCCCCGTAGAAAGGTCCCCAATCAGCCCCAGCATTTT.

The chain joins TRBV4-1 to TRBJ1-6; TRBD1 might be the D (6 bases). Trimming took 4 bases from V and 5 from J, leaving 12 bases between them. This CDR3 region has 15 residues. Germline CDR1 is MGHRA and CDR2 is YSYEKL. The CDR3 DNA reads as TGCGCCAGCAGCCCTACGGCAGGGGATAATTCACCCCTCCACTTT. Protein product: CASSPTAGDNSPLHF.

This clonotype was picked up a small number of times. The chain links TRBV19 to TRBJ2-5; maybe TRBD2 (6 bases). The germline CDR1 and CDR2 sequences are LNHDA and SQIVND (reference sequence). This CDR3 spans 14 amino acids. The ends were cut back, 5 bases at V and 5 bases at J, with 15 bases in the middle. The CDR3 nucleotides read TGTGCCAGTAGTCCGCGACTAGTGGCGGAGACCCAGTACTTC. It specifies CASSPRLVAETQYF.

This clonotype was seen many times. The chain links TRBV10-3 to TRBJ2-7, with D possibly TRBD2 on 6 matching bases. V lost 10 bases and J lost 0, with 13 bases in between. The CDR3 is made up of 13 amino acids. The V gene's germline CDR1 is ENHRY and CDR2 SYGVKD. The CDR3, as DNA: TGTGCCACCCAGGACGGGAGCTCCTACGAGCAGTACTTC. Residues: CATQDGSSYEQYF.

The DNA of the CDR3 is TGCAGTGTCCGCCTCCTTAGACGACTCAATGAGCAGTTCTTC. Translation: CSVRLLRRLNEQFF. The chain links TRBV20-1 to TRBJ2-1; D unclear. Per germline, CDR1 DFQATT and CDR2 SNEGSKA (reference sequence). The ends were cut back, 7 bases at V and 6 bases at J, with 19 bases in the middle. The length of the CDR3 is 14 residues.